The clone carrying this T cell receptor (beta chain) showed up many times. The antigen is unknown. Graves' hyperthyroidism is called stable when ophthalmopathy does not progress within 18 months. The CDR3 is 13 residues long. Deletions cut 3 bases from V and 8 bases from J, with 11 bases between. This sample stems from a study of T cells in Graves' hyperthyroidism and ophthalmopathy. Whole-study results and caveats: Within blood appeared most thyroid clonotypes that had expanded above 0.001.

From RNA transcripts, TCR beta CDR3 regions were amplified. A first-round RT-PCR of the TCR CDR3 used the HTBI primer set. TCRdb analysed the multiplex PCR reads with MiXCR anew, one entry per CDR3 protein. The sample records 550,000 to 800,000 distinct CDR3 sequences, about a sixth being singletons. The source of this sequence is a man between 18 and 35 years old with Graves' hyperthyroidism. V gene TRBV12-3 or TRBV12-4 combines with J gene TRBJ2-1; D perhaps matches TRBD2 (5 bases). The sequenced sample was blood. CDR3 in DNA: TGTGCCAGCAGTTTCACGGGAAAGGATGAGCAGTTCTTC. It specifies CASSFTGKDEQFF.